Shown below are 8 T cell receptor beta chains from a single sample sequenced in a study of cytomegalovirus exposure and HLA in healthy donors. The PCR employed 60 Vbeta primers together with 13 Jbeta primers. TCRdb's copy holds only in-frame clones and misses some; the assay was immunoSEQ multiplex PCR. The profile shows approximately 140,000 clones, just under 85% of them singletons. The sample consisted of PBMCs. The source is a boy younger than 10 in good health and CMV-seronegative.

In nucleotides, the CDR3 is TGCGCCAGCAGCTTGGCATTTAGCGGGGTCCAAGAGACCCAGTACTTC. As protein: CASSLAFSGVQETQYF. The chain uses TRBV5-1 and TRBJ2-5; 8 bases fit TRBD2. CDR3 length: 16 residues. After removal of 0 bases from V and 1 base from J, the junction contained 5 bases not matched to a gene. Germline V lookup: CDR1 SGHRS, CDR2 YFSETQ. The full variable domain, with the rest looked up from reference TRBV5-1 and TRBJ2-5, is KAGVTQTPRYLIKTRGQQVTLSCSPISGHRSVSWYQQTPGQGLQFLFEYFSETQRNKGNFPGRFSGRQFSNSRSEMNVSTLELGDSALYLCASSLAFSGVQETQYFGPGTRLLVL.

This clone was detected once. The gene calls are TRBV5-1 and TRBJ2-3; 9 nucleotides agree with TRBD2. The CDR3 contains 19 residues. CDR1 is SGHRS, CDR2 YFSETQ, per germline. The V gene end was trimmed by 4 bases and the J gene end by 0 bases; junction bases not matched to a gene: 15. The CDR3 nucleotides are TGCGCCAGCAGCCTTCATACACTAGCGGGCGGAAAAAGCACAGATACGCAGTATTTT. Translated: CASSLHTLAGGKSTDTQYF.

V gene TRBV6-4 combines with J gene TRBJ2-1; unclear D gene. Germline V CDR1 and CDR2: MRHNA, SNTAGT. Trimming stripped 0 bases from V and 4 bases from J, with 10 bases between. This CDR3 contains 15 residues. This CDR3 reads CASSDSLVGYNEQFF. CDR3 DNA sequence: TGTGCCAGCAGTGACTCTTTAGTCGGTTACAATGAGCAGTTCTTC.

This clone has only one observation. V gene TRBV19 combines with J gene TRBJ1-1; D gene uncertain. The CDR3 contains 11 residues. Germline CDR1 and CDR2: LNHDA and SQIVND (reference sequence). Trimming left V 5 bases short and J 6 bases short, with 7 bases between. CDR3 protein: CASSPGAEAFF. The CDR3 bases are TGTGCCAGTAGTCCCGGGGCTGAAGCTTTCTTT.

V is TRBV11-2 and J is TRBJ2-3; D is possibly TRBD2 (6 bases). V gave up 5 bases and J gave up 6 bases, with 15 bases separating them. The CDR3 is made up of 14 amino acids. The germline gives CDR1 SGHAT, CDR2 FQNNGV. The CDR3 bases are TGTGCCAGCAGCGAGCGGGTGTTGGGTGATACGCAGTATTTT. This translates into CASSERVLGDTQYF.

This clone showed up just a few times. The chain links TRBV6-1 to TRBJ2-5, with TRBD2 matching over 7 bases. Germline V lookup: CDR1 MNHNS, CDR2 SASEGT. V shed 3 bases, J shed 1 base, and the junction held 5 bases outside the gene matches. This CDR3 has 15 residues. Here the CDR3 DNA reads TGTGCCAGCAGTGAGGAAGCGGGGACCCAAGAGACCCAGTACTTC. This gives the protein CASSEEAGTQETQYF.

This CDR3 is CASLSGNTEAFF. For the CDR3, the DNA is TGTGCCAGCCTATCGGGGAACACTGAAGCTTTCTTT. The chain uses TRBV6-5 and TRBJ1-1, with no clear D. Germline V gives CDR1 MNHEY, CDR2 SVGAGI. V was cut by 8 bases and J by 1 base, with 8 bases left in between. The CDR3 spans 12 residues.

The V call is TRBV5-8, the J call TRBJ2-3; 7 nucleotides agree with TRBD2. The germline gives CDR1 SGHTS, CDR2 YDEGEE. V dropped 0 bases and J dropped 3; count of bases not matched to a gene: 4. The CDR3 covers 15 residues. The DNA of the CDR3 is TGTGCCAGCAGCTTGGGCGGGGGTCGTACAGATACGCAGTATTTT. It encodes CASSLGGGRTDTQYF. Combining the CDR3 with reference TRBV5-8 and TRBJ2-3 gives the whole variable domain EAGVTQSPTHLIKTRGQQATLRCSPISGHTSVYWYQQALGLGLQFLLWYDEGEERNRGNFPPRFSGRQFPNYSSELNVNALELEDSALYLCASSLGGGRTDTQYFGPGTRLTVL.